One and the same sample provided the 13 T cell receptor beta chains below, sequenced in a study of T cell repertoires in cytomegalovirus infection. These receptors' antigens are unknown. Each CDR3 protein gets one entry after TCRdb re-called the reads with MiXCR. The table has roughly 110,000 distinct CDR3 sequences, roughly 31% seen once. This specimen was CD8+ T cells from cultured PBMCs, taken from culture after CMV antigen stimulation. The receptors derive from a human donor in good health (CMV status not recorded). Some clones in this sample may be carry-over from other donors' samples.

The CDR3 is CASSNILMTPTNEKLFF. The CDR3 DNA follows: TGTGCCAGCAGCAATATATTAATGACACCAACTAATGAAAAACTGTTTTTT. The genes are TRBV7-9 and TRBJ1-4; D uncertain. The CDR3 extends over 17 amino acids. Germline loops: CDR1 SEHNR, CDR2 FQNEAQ (reference sequence). With 5 bases removed from V and 0 bases from J, the gap between germline ends came to 16 bases.

This clonotype was detected a few times. V is TRBV5-6 and J is TRBJ2-1, with TRBD2 matching over 7 bases. Looked up from germline, CDR1 is SGHDT and CDR2 is YYEEEE. J gave up 4 bases and V 4 bases, and 11 bases lay outside the gene matches. The CDR3 loop spans 16 amino acids. CDR3 DNA: TGTGCCAGCAGCCCCCAACCCCACGGGGGGTACAATGAGCAGTTCTTC. This encodes CASSPQPHGGYNEQFF.

This clonotype came up many times. The CDR3 is CSARDSLSWTQYF. Written as DNA, the CDR3 is TGCAGTGCTAGAGATTCTTTGAGTTGGACGCAGTATTTT. V usage is TRBV20-1 and J usage is TRBJ2-3, with D unresolved. The ends were cut back, 0 bases at V and 9 bases at J, with 13 bases in the middle. Germline CDR1 reads DFQATT; CDR2 reads SNEGSKA (reference sequence). The CDR3 spans 13 residues.

V and J are TRBV7-9 and TRBJ2-1, with 11 bases lining up with TRBD1. The CDR3 loop spans 15 amino acids. Germline trimming cut 5 bases from V and 7 bases from J; bases unmatched to any gene: 7. Germline loops: CDR1 SEHNR, CDR2 FQNEAQ (reference sequence). The CDR3 is CASSPRTGGRNEQFF. CDR3 bases: TGTGCCAGCAGCCCTAGGACAGGGGGCAGGAATGAGCAGTTCTTC.

J is TRBJ1-2 and V is TRBV19; D gene uncertain. The germline V and J ends were trimmed by 6 bases and 2 bases, with 10 bases remaining between them. This CDR3 is 13 amino acids long. Germline assignment: CDR1 LNHDA and CDR2 SQIVND (reference sequence). CDR3 coding DNA: TGTGCCAGTAGGGTACTGGAAAACTATGGCTACACCTTC. Translated: CASRVLENYGYTF.

The J gene is TRBJ2-7, the V gene TRBV4-2; D unresolved. This CDR3 has 13 residues. Between the trimmed V and J ends, which lost 0 bases and 4 bases, there was a span of 7 bases. In germline, CDR1 is LGHNA, CDR2 YNFKEQ. CDR3 nucleotide sequence: TGTGCCAGCAGCCAAGAACCCGGGTACGAGCAGTACTTC. As protein: CASSQEPGYEQYF.

V gene TRBV11-2 combines with J gene TRBJ2-1, with 11 bases identical to TRBD2. CDR3 length: 15 amino acids. Germline V gene sequence: CDR1 SGHAT, CDR2 FQNNGV. Trimming removed 4 bases from V and 4 bases from J; junction bases left unmatched: 3. CDR3 nucleotides: TGTGCCAGCAGCTACACTAGCGGGGGTTACAATGAGCAGTTCTTC. It specifies CASSYTSGGYNEQFF.

In its sample, this clonotype was seen a few times. The chain has TRBV6-1 and TRBJ1-1, with 7 bases identical to TRBD1. The CDR3 runs 14 residues. With 10 bases clipped from V and 5 bases from J, the junction kept 13 bases outside the gene matches. CDR1 and CDR2 (germline): MNHNS, SASEGT. In DNA, the CDR3 is TGTGCCATCACAGGAGGCAGGGGGGGGACTGAAGCTTTCTTT. Translation gives CAITGGRGGTEAFF.

This clonotype was observed a handful of times. The J gene is TRBJ2-1, the V gene TRBV20-1; D gene uncertain. CDR3 length equals 11 residues. Germline V CDR1 and CDR2: DFQATT, SNEGSKA (reference sequence). The V end was cut by 8 bases, the J end by 5 bases, with 10 bases between. The CDR3 DNA sequence: TGCAGTCCACGACGAAACAATGAGCAGTTCTTC. Translated: CSPRRNNEQFF.

This clonotype appeared a few times. The chain carries TRBV2 and TRBJ2-1; D could derive from TRBD1 or TRBD2 (6 bases each). The CDR3 extends over 12 amino acids. Trimming took off 8 bases at V and 8 bases at J, with 13 bases between the two ends. CDR1 and CDR2 from the germline V gene are SNHLY and FYNNEI. The CDR3 sequence is CASSGGLDEQFF. Here the CDR3 DNA reads TGTGCCAGCTCTGGGGGGCTGGATGAGCAGTTCTTC.

Ten or more counts support this clonotype. The V call is TRBV7-2, the J call TRBJ2-5; 14 nucleotides align to TRBD2. Losses at the gene ends were 5 bases for V and 3 bases for J; bases not matched to a gene: 8. CDR3 length: 17 residues. Germline CDR1 and CDR2: SGHTA and FQGNSA. CDR3 residues: CASSRTSGGSGKETQYF. The CDR3 DNA sequence: TGTGCCAGCAGCCGGACTAGCGGGGGGTCGGGTAAAGAGACCCAGTACTTC. Combining the CDR3 with reference TRBV7-2 and TRBJ2-5 gives the whole variable domain GAGVSQSPSNKVTEKGKDVELRCDPISGHTALYWYRQSLGQGLEFLIYFQGNSAPDKSGLPSDRFSAERTGGSVSTLTIQRTQQEDSAVYLCASSRTSGGSGKETQYFGPGTRLLVL.

In its sample, this clonotype was seen many times. CDR3 sequence (DNA): TGCAGTCATCAGGACAGGGGGAATGAGCAGTTCTTC. Its translation: CSHQDRGNEQFF. The chain combines TRBV20-1 with TRBJ2-1; TRBD1 agrees at 10 bases. Germline values: CDR1 DFQATT, CDR2 SNEGSKA (reference sequence). The CDR3 is 12 residues long. V gave up 8 bases and J gave up 7 bases; unmatched junction bases: 5.

This clonotype was counted only a few times. This rearrangement joins TRBV7-3 to TRBJ2-7; tentative D call: TRBD2 (7 bases). Trimming cost V 1 base and J 3 bases, with 10 bases left between them. Per the germline V gene, CDR1 is SGHTA and CDR2 is FQGTGA. The CDR3 has 14 amino acids. This chain's CDR3 is CASSLSGGHYEQYF. In nucleotides, the CDR3 is TGTGCCAGCAGCTTAAGCGGGGGCCACTACGAGCAGTACTTC.